These 6 T cell receptor beta chains were all obtained from the same sample, sequenced in a study of Graves' ophthalmopathy and Graves' hyperthyroidism. RNA transcripts yielded amplified TCR beta CDR3 regions. In the first round, RT-PCR was carried out with HTBI primers, and a multiplex PCR formed the second round. TCRdb called the multiplex PCR reads again in MiXCR, with one record for every CDR3 protein. Among a few hundred thousand distinct CDR3 sequences listed, about 18% were seen once. Sequenced material: peripheral blood. The receptors were sampled from an adult woman with stable Graves' hyperthyroidism.

This clonotype was seen many times. V usage is TRBV20-1 and J usage is TRBJ1-5; D call uncertain. CDR1 and CDR2 (germline): DFQATT, SNEGSKA (reference sequence). Trimming pared 5 bases from V and 4 bases from J, leaving 12 bases between. The length of the CDR3 is 13 residues. This CDR3 is CSARSGGNQPQHF. CDR3 nucleotide sequence: TGCAGTGCTCGCAGTGGCGGAAATCAGCCCCAGCATTTT.

This clonotype was detected many times. The rearrangement joins TRBV2 to TRBJ1-5; a weak D match, TRBD1 (6 bases). V was shortened by 6 bases and J by 5 bases, with 14 bases between the two germline ends. The CDR3 is 14 amino acids. The germline CDR1 and CDR2 sequences are SNHLY and FYNNEI. The CDR3 DNA reads TGTGCCAGCAGCGGTGGGACAACCTATCAGCCCCAGCATTTT. As protein: CASSGGTTYQPQHF.

This clonotype was observed many times. J is TRBJ1-5 and V is TRBV11-2; D not certain. Germline V CDR1 and CDR2: SGHAT, FQNNGV. This CDR3 comprises 14 residues. Trimming shortened V by 5 bases and J by 4 bases, and 12 bases separated the two germline ends. The CDR3 DNA reads as TGTGCCAGCAGCCCGGATGCCAGTAATCAGCCCCAGCATTTT. This codes for CASSPDASNQPQHF.

This clonotype was seen more than once but under ten times. A much larger clone differs by one base, so this may be a read error. The rearrangement joins TRBV28 to TRBJ1-5; 9 bases map to TRBD1. The CDR3 totals 14 residues. Germline V CDR1 and CDR2: MDHEN, SYDVKM. The CDR3 region has the DNA TGTTCCAGCAGGCTGGGACAGGGATTTCAGCCCCAGCATTTT. Residues: CSSRLGQGFQPQHF.

This clonotype has ten or more counts. The chain employs TRBV28 and TRBJ2-7, with TRBD2 matching over 12 bases. Germline V CDR1 and CDR2: MDHEN, SYDVKM. This CDR3 contains 16 residues. Trimming removed 5 bases from V and 0 bases from J; junction bases left unmatched: 5. In nucleotides, the CDR3 is TGTGCCAGCAGTGACGGGACTAGCGGGTACTCCTACGAGCAGTACTTC. Amino acids: CASSDGTSGYSYEQYF.

The table lists this clonotype with many counts. The chain carries TRBV6-1 and TRBJ2-2; no definite D call. Per the germline V gene, CDR1 is MNHNS and CDR2 is SASEGT. Trimming removed 1 base at V and 1 base at J, with 4 bases between. The CDR3 is 14 amino acids. CDR3 loop: CASSEELNTGELFF. CDR3 DNA: TGTGCCAGCAGTGAAGAGCTGAACACCGGGGAGCTGTTTTTT.